The 17 T cell receptor beta chains listed next were all sequenced from one sample in a study of T cell responses to AZD1222 COVID-19 vaccine. Profiled with immunoSEQ multiplex PCR; TCRdb holds only in-frame clones, not every one. This sample has 100,000 to 130,000 clones, with around 92% found just once. The source was peripheral blood, collected 28 days after the second AZD1222 dose. These receptors came from an adult who received the AZD1222 COVID-19 vaccine.

V is TRBV7-8 and J is TRBJ1-1, with 10 nucleotides matching TRBD1. The CDR3 covers 15 residues. The junction had 8 bases not matched to a gene; V was cut back by 4 bases and J by 6 bases. Germline V gene sequence: CDR1 SGHVS, CDR2 FQNEAQ. CDR3 protein: CASSSTRDRGPEAFF. CDR3 nucleotide sequence: TGTGCCAGCAGCTCTACCCGGGACAGGGGCCCTGAAGCTTTCTTT.

This chain joins TRBV3-1 (or the pseudogene TRBV3-2) and TRBJ2-5; no definite D call. V lost 0 bases and J lost 5, with 10 bases in between. The CDR3 has 14 amino acids. Germline CDR1 LGHDT, CDR2 YNNKEL (reference sequence). The CDR3 protein is CASSQDQSRETQYF. CDR3 in DNA: TGTGCCAGCAGCCAAGATCAGTCGAGGGAGACCCAGTACTTC.

This clone was seen a single time. The rearrangement uses TRBV7-8 and TRBJ2-2, with 9 bases lining up with TRBD2. The trim removed 0 bases at V and 1 base at J, leaving 0 bases unmatched. This CDR3 spans 16 amino acids. Looked up from germline, CDR1 is SGHVS and CDR2 is FQNEAQ. The CDR3: CASSLASGRNTGELFF. In DNA, the CDR3 is TGTGCCAGCAGCTTAGCTAGCGGGAGGAACACCGGGGAGCTGTTTTTT.

This sequence joins TRBV29-1 and TRBJ2-3; no firm D call. This CDR3 is built from 15 residues. V shed 3 bases and J shed 3 bases, with 16 bases lying between them. The germline V gene encodes CDR1 SQVTM and CDR2 ANQGSEA. Here the CDR3 reads CSVDFLESVTDTQYF. The CDR3 DNA sequence: TGCAGCGTTGATTTCCTGGAATCGGTGACAGATACGCAGTATTTT.

The chain recombines TRBV12-3 or TRBV12-4 with TRBJ1-2; TRBD1 agrees at 7 bases. The V segment lost 6 bases and the J segment 9 bases; nucleotides outside the gene matches: 4. The CDR3 is 11 residues long. The CDR3 protein is CASRAGGSYTF. The DNA of the CDR3 is TGTGCCAGCAGGGCAGGGGGTAGCTACACCTTC.

The chain combines TRBV5-6 with TRBJ2-7; no clear D gene. V was trimmed by 1 base and J by 3 bases, leaving 8 bases between them. This CDR3 has 13 amino acids. Germline V lookup: CDR1 SGHDT, CDR2 YYEEEE. In DNA, the CDR3 is TGTGCCAGCAGCTTGTCGTATCTCTACGAGCAGTACTTC. Translated, it gives CASSLSYLYEQYF.

The chain carries TRBV5-1 and TRBJ1-1; 7 bases are a match to TRBD1. The CDR3 runs to 12 residues. V was pared by 2 bases and J by 8 bases, with 3 bases of the junction left unmatched. CDR1 is SGHRS and CDR2 is YFSETQ in the germline V gene. The CDR3 DNA reads TGCGCCAGCAGCTTACAGGGGTTGGAAGCTTTCTTT. Translated, it gives CASSLQGLEAFF.

The chain combines TRBV7-9 with TRBJ1-1; D ambiguous. V dropped 2 bases and J dropped 1 base, with 5 bases sitting between them. The CDR3 has 13 amino acids. Germline V gene data show CDR1 as SEHNR and CDR2 as FQNEAQ (reference sequence). The CDR3, as DNA: TGTGCCAGCAGCTTACAGTCGAACACTGAAGCTTTCTTT. Its translation: CASSLQSNTEAFF.

The chain has TRBV6-2 or TRBV6-3 and TRBJ2-6, with D perhaps matching TRBD2 (6 bases). Germline V gene lookup returns CDR1 MNHEY and CDR2 SVGEGT. Trimming took 2 bases from V and 1 from J, leaving 9 bases between them. This CDR3 is 16 amino acids long. This chain's CDR3 is CASSYGGVSGANVLTF. CDR3 in DNA: TGTGCCAGCAGTTACGGCGGGGTTTCTGGGGCCAACGTCCTGACTTTC.

This chain connects TRBV18 to TRBJ2-2, with 8 bases that match TRBD1. The CDR3 has 15 amino acids. Germline V gives CDR1 KGHSH, CDR2 LQKENI. V was clipped by 1 base and J by 3 bases; unmatched bases: 1. CDR3 loop: CASSPRGQDTGELFF. CDR3 nucleotides: TGTGCCAGCTCACCACGGGGACAGGACACCGGGGAGCTGTTTTTT.

This chain uses TRBV27 with TRBJ2-3; 9 bases fit TRBD2. With 3 bases clipped from V and 2 bases from J, the junction kept 3 bases outside the gene matches. The CDR3 runs 15 residues. Germline V gives CDR1 MNHEY, CDR2 SMNVEV (reference sequence). The CDR3 DNA reads TGTGCCAGCAGTTTCGGGACTAGCTTCACAGATACGCAGTATTTT. Protein: CASSFGTSFTDTQYF.

The chain has TRBV6-2 or TRBV6-3 and TRBJ2-2; weak D call: TRBD1 (5 bases). With 2 bases removed from V and 5 bases from J, the gap between germline ends came to 18 bases. This CDR3 spans 17 amino acids. CDR1 MNHEY and CDR2 SVGEGT come from the germline V gene. This CDR3 reads CASSYLTRDSLTGELFF. CDR3 nucleotides: TGTGCCAGCAGTTACCTCACCCGCGACAGCTTAACCGGGGAGCTGTTTTTT.

V and J are TRBV5-4 and TRBJ2-5; D not resolved. The CDR3 covers 15 residues. The V gene lost 4 bases and the J gene lost 4 bases, with 17 bases spanning the gap. CDR1 and CDR2 (germline): SGHNT, YYREEE (reference sequence). CDR3: CASSPMPTSRETQYF. Here the CDR3 DNA reads TGTGCCAGCAGCCCTATGCCCACTTCACGAGAGACCCAGTACTTC. Based on the CDR3 plus reference TRBV5-4 and TRBJ2-5, the full variable domain is ETGVTQSPTHLIKTRGQQVTLRCSSQSGHNTVSWYQQALGQGPQFIFQYYREEENGRGNFPPRFSGLQFPNYSSELNVNALELDDSALYLCASSPMPTSRETQYFGPGTRLLVL.

This chain joins TRBV7-3 and TRBJ2-1, with D tentatively TRBD2 (6 bases). The germline CDR1 and CDR2 sequences are SGHTA and FQGTGA. With 1 base removed from V and 7 bases from J, the gap between germline ends came to 14 bases. The CDR3 consists of 15 residues. CDR3 protein: CASSLMAGRRNEQFF. The CDR3 DNA reads as TGTGCCAGCAGCTTAATGGCGGGGAGGAGGAATGAGCAGTTCTTC.

The CDR3 nucleotides are TGTGCCAGCAGCTCCCGGGACAGGGGGCGGTGGAGCTCCGATTACGAGCAGTACTTC. This encodes CASSSRDRGRWSSDYEQYF. The rearrangement uses TRBV7-9 and TRBJ2-7; 12 nucleotides line up with TRBD1. From germline, CDR1 is SEHNR and CDR2 FQNEAQ (reference sequence). After removal of 4 bases from V and 4 bases from J, the junction contained 17 bases not matched to a gene. CDR3 size: 19 residues.

The chain joins TRBV11-2 to TRBJ1-4; a possible D gene is TRBD1 (6 bases). Germline values: CDR1 SGHAT, CDR2 FQNNGV. The V gene lost 5 bases and the J gene lost 8 bases, with 15 bases spanning the gap. The CDR3 extends over 14 amino acids. This CDR3 is CASSKPGAGEKLFF. The DNA of the CDR3 is TGTGCCAGCAGCAAACCAGGGGCAGGCGAAAAACTGTTTTTT.

The chain joins TRBV11-2 to TRBJ1-4; TRBD1 matches at 7 bases. Trimming took 0 bases from V and 3 from J; bases not matched to a gene: 4. Germline CDR1 reads SGHAT; CDR2 reads FQNNGV. The CDR3 is 16 amino acids. CDR3 amino acids: CASSLEGGLSNEKLFF. The CDR3 region has the DNA TGTGCCAGCAGCTTAGAAGGGGGCTTGTCTAATGAAAAACTGTTTTTT.